The sequence of this TCR beta chain was determined in a study of T-cell memory formation after mild COVID-19 (dated by TCRdb to 2020 to 2023). Describing the broader study: TCR sequence clusters from the two donors were found to be largely donor specific. In two donors, T-cell clones that expanded and contracted after mild COVID-19 were followed by sequencing TCRalpha and TCRbeta repertoires longitudinally. The cohort was made up of two young adult volunteers, one female and one male, who were previously healthy. The study at large found these results: The second-wave clones that peaked on day 37 were not confirmed to be SARS-CoV-2 specific. Contracting CD4+ clones appeared mostly in the CM and EM memory subsets, whereas CD8+ clones were enriched in EMRA. The detection of some responding clones in pre-infection memory suggests that pre-existing cross-reactive memory T cells joined the SARS-CoV-2 response. The study included only a couple of mild cases, and larger cohorts that include severe cases with pre-infection samples were judged to be necessary. Clones contracting from day 15 to 85 had balanced CD4/CD8 phenotypes, while a second wave expanding from day 15 to 37 was biased towards CD4+.

Details on this clonotype: Its antigen is unknown. No base-level quality is on record; no much larger clone is a single base apart.

Ficoll-Paque density gradient centrifugation was used to isolate PBMCs. The CDR3, cysteine through phenylalanine, is 16 amino acids long. The DNA shown is the 48-base CDR3, in frame from base 1. CDR1 and CDR2, per the germline V gene, are KGHSH and LQKENI. V is shortened by 4 bases, J by 4 bases, and the region joining them spans 17 bases. Sequencing was performed on an Illumina NovaSeq 6000. TCRalpha and TCRbeta cDNA libraries were constructed by 5'RACE with constant-segment primers, with sample barcodes and unique molecular identifiers being introduced. Trizol reagent was used to extract RNA from every sample. Libraries were amplified in two PCR steps, with a second sample barcode and Illumina TruSeq adapters added in the second step. The libraries were sequenced on an Illumina NovaSeq using 2 x 150 bp paired-end reads. Per the original workflow: Demultiplexing of reads and collapsing into UMI-guided consensus sequences were performed with migec v1.2.7. Using mixcr v2.1.11, UMI consensuses were aligned to TRA and TRB V and J templates and then assembled into clonotypes. A clonotype was counted as expanded or contracted only when both edgeR and NoisET called the clonotype significant, with the noise models trained on biological replicates. For edgeR calls, the cutoffs were a false discovery rate-adjusted p below 0.01 and a log2 fold-change threshold of 1. As an exploratory analysis of dynamics, max-normalized trajectories of the 1000 most abundant clonotypes were examined with PCA combined with hierarchical clustering. Separately sequenced CD4+ and CD8+ repertoires were used to assign the CD4 or CD8 phenotype of responding clones. TCRdb redid the processing of the public reads, applying fastp at Q25 and MiXCR, and retained in-frame beta chains. Under each unique CDR3 protein, matching rows form one entry showing the most common genes and DNA. TCRdb, not the authors, supplied the V and J calls. The sample data list about 390,000 distinct CDR3 sequences, and 16% of these were observed just once. The ten largest clones represent under 25% of the sample.

This receptor was obtained from a man aged 18-30 years who had mild COVID-19 (a few samples of this study predate the infection). The sample titles of this study are shuffled in the database, so cell type and time point are left out; the donor was told from shared clones. The sequence links TRBV18 to TRBJ2-1; TRBD1 might be the D gene, on 5 matching bases. The sample taken for sequencing was PBMCs or a T cell subset sorted from them (not recorded which). The DNA is TGTGCCAGCTCACTCCGGTCGACAGTAACTTACAATGAGCAGTTCTTC. It translates as CASSLRSTVTYNEQFF. The reference TRBV18 and TRBJ2-1 proteins fill in what lies around the CDR3, so the full variable domain reads NAGVMQNPRHLVRRRGQEARLRCSPMKGHSHVYWYRQLPEEGLKFMVYLQKENIIDESGMPKERFSAEFPKEGPSILRIQQVVRGDSAAYFCASSLRSTVTYNEQFFGPGTRLTVL.